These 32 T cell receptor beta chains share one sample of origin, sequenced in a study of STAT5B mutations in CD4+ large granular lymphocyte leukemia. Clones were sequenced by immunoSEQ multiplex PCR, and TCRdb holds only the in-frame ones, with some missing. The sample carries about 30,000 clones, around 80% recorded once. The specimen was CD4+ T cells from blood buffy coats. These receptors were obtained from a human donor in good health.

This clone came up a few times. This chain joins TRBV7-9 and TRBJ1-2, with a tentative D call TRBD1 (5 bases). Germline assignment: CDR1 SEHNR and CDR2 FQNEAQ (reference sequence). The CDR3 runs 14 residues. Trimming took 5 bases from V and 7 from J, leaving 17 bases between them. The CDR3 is CASSVSGTAGGYTF. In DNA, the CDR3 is TGTGCCAGCAGCGTCTCCGGGACCGCGGGTGGCTACACCTTC. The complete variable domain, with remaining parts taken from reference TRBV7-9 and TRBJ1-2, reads DTGVSQNPRHKITKRGQNVTFRCDPISEHNRLYWYRQTLGQGPEFLTYFQNEAQLEKSRLLSDRFSAERPKGSFSTLEIQRTEQGDSAMYLCASSVSGTAGGYTFGSGTRLTVV.

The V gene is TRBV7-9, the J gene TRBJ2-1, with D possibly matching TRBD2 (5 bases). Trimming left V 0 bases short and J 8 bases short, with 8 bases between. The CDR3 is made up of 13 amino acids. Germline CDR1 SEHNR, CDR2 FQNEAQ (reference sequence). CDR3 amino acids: CASSLAYGDEQFF. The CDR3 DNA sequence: TGTGCCAGCAGCTTAGCGTACGGGGATGAGCAGTTCTTC.

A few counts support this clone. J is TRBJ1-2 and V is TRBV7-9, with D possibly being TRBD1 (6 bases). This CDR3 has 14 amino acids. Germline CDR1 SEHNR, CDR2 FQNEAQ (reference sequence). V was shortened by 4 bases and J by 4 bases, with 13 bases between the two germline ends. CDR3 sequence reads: CASSSRTVSYGYTF. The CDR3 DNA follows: TGTGCCAGCAGCTCCAGGACAGTGAGCTATGGCTACACCTTC.

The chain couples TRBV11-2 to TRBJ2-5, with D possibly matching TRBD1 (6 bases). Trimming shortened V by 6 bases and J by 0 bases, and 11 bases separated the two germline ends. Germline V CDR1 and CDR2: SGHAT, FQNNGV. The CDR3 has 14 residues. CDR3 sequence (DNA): TGTGCCAGCAGGATAGGGACAAACCAAGAGACCCAGTACTTC. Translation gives CASRIGTNQETQYF.

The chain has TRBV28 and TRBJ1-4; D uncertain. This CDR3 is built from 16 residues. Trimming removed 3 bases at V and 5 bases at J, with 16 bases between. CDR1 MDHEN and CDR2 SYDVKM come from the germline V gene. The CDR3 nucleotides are TGTGCCAGCAGTTTGTATTCAGTGGGTAGGAATGAAAAACTGTTTTTT. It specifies CASSLYSVGRNEKLFF. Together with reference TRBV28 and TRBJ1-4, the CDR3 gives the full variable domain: DVKVTQSSRYLVKRTGEKVFLECVQDMDHENMFWYRQDPGLGLRLIYFSYDVKMKEKGDIPEGYSVSREKKERFSLILESASTNQTSMYLCASSLYSVGRNEKLFFGSGTQLSVL.

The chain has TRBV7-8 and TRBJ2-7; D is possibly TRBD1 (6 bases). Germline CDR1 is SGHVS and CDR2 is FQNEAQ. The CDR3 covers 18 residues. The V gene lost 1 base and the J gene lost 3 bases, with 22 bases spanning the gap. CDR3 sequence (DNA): TGTGCCAGCAGCTTAGGCCAGTTCTCACAGGGTCGCTACTACGAGCAGTACTTC. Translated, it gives CASSLGQFSQGRYYEQYF.

CDR3 in amino acids: CASSVGQLSSPHF. The CDR3 bases are TGTGCCAGCAGCGTGGGACAGCTCTCTTCCCCCCACTTT. The J gene is TRBJ1-6, the V gene TRBV9; 7 bases align to TRBD1. Germline CDR1 reads SGDLS; CDR2 reads YYNGEE. V lost 2 bases and J lost 18; bases outside the gene matches: 11. This CDR3 is built from 13 residues.

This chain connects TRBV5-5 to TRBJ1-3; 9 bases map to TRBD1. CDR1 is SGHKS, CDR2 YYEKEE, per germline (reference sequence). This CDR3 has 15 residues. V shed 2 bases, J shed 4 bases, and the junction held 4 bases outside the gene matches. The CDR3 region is CASSLTGGAGNTIYF. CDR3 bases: TGTGCCAGCAGCTTAACAGGGGGCGCAGGAAACACCATATATTTT.

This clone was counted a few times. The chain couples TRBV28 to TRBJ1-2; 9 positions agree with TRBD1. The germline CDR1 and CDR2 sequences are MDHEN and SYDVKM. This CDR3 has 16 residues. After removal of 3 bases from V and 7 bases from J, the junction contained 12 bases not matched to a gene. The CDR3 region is CASSFGDRDRVLGYTF. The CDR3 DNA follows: TGTGCCAGCAGTTTTGGAGACCGGGACAGGGTTCTTGGCTACACCTTC.

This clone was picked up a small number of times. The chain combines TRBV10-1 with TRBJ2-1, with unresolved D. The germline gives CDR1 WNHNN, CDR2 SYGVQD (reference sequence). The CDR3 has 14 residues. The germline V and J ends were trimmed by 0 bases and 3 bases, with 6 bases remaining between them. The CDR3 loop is CASSESKGYNEQFF. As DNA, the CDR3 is TGCGCCAGCAGTGAGTCGAAAGGCTACAATGAGCAGTTCTTC.

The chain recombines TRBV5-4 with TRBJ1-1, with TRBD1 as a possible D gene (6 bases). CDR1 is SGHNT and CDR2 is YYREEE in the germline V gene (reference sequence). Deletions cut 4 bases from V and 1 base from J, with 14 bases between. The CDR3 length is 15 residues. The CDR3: CASSNPGTSNTEAFF. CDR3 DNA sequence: TGTGCCAGCAGCAATCCCGGGACATCGAACACTGAAGCTTTCTTT.

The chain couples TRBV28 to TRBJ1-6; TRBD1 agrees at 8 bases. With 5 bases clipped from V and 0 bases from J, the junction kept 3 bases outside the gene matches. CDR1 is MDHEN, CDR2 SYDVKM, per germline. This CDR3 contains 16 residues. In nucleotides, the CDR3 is TGTGCCAGCAGTACAGGGGGGAGCTCCTATAATTCACCCCTCCACTTT. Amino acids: CASSTGGSSYNSPLHF. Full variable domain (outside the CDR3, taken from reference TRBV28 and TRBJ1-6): DVKVTQSSRYLVKRTGEKVFLECVQDMDHENMFWYRQDPGLGLRLIYFSYDVKMKEKGDIPEGYSVSREKKERFSLILESASTNQTSMYLCASSTGGSSYNSPLHFGNGTRLTVT.

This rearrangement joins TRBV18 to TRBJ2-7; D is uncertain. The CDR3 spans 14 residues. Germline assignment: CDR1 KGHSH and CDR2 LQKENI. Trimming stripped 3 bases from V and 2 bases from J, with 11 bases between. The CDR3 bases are TGTGCCAGCTCACCCTTCGGGCAGACCTACGAGCAGTACTTC. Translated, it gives CASSPFGQTYEQYF.

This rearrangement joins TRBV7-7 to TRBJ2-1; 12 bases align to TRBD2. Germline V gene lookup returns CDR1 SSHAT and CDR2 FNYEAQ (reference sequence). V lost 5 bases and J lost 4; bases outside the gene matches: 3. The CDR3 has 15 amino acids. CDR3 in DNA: TGTGCCAGCAGCCCTGGACTAGCGGGATACAATGAGCAGTTCTTC. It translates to CASSPGLAGYNEQFF.

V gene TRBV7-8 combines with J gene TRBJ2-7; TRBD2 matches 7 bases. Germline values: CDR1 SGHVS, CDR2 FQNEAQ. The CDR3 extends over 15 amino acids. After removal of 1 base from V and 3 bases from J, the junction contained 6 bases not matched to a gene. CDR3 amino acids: CASSLVAGVLYEQYF. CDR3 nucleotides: TGTGCCAGCAGCTTAGTTGCGGGAGTTCTCTACGAGCAGTACTTC.

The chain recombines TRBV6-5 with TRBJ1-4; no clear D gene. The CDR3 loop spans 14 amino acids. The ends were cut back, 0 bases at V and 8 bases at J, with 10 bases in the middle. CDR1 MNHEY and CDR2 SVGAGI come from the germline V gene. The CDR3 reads CASSYSTSGEKLFF. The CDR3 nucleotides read TGTGCCAGCAGTTACTCTACCTCCGGCGAAAAACTGTTTTTT.

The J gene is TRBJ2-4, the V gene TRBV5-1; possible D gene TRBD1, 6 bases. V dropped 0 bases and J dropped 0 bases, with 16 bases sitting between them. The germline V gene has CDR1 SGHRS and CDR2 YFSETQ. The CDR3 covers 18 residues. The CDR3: CASSLETGEFLAKNIQYF. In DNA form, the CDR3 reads TGCGCCAGCAGCTTGGAGACAGGAGAGTTTTTAGCCAAAAACATTCAGTACTTC.

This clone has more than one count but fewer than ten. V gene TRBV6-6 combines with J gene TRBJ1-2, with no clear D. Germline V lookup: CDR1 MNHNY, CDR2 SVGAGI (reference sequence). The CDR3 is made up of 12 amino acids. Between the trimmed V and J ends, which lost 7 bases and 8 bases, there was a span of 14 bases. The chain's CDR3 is CASTYGAMGYTF. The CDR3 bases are TGTGCCAGCACCTACGGCGCTATGGGCTACACCTTC.

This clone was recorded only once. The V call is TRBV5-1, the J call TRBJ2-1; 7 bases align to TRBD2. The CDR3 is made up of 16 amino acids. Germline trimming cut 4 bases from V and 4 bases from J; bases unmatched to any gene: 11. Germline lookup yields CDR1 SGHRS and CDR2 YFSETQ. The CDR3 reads CASSPNTGTTYNEQFF. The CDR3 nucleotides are TGCGCCAGCAGCCCAAATACCGGGACTACATACAATGAGCAGTTCTTC.

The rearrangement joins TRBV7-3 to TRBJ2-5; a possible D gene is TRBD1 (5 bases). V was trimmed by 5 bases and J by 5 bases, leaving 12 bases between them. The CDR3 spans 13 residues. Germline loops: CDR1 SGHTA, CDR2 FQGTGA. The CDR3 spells CASSNRMGETQYF. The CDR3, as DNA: TGTGCCAGCAGCAACAGGATGGGGGAGACCCAGTACTTC.

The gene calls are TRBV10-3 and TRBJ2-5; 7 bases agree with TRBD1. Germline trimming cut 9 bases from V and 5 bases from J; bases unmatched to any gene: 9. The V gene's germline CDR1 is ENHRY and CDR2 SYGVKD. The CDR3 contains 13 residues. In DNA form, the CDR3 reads TGTGCCATAAGCCGCCCAGGGGGTGAGACCCAGTACTTC. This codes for CAISRPGGETQYF.

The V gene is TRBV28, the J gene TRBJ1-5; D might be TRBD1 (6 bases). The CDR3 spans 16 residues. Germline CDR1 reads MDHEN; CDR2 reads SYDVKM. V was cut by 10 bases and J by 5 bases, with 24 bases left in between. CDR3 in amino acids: CATKMGASSKYQPQHF. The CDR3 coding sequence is TGTGCCACTAAAATGGGGGCCAGTAGCAAGTATCAGCCCCAGCATTTT. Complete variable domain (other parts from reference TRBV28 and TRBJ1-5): DVKVTQSSRYLVKRTGEKVFLECVQDMDHENMFWYRQDPGLGLRLIYFSYDVKMKEKGDIPEGYSVSREKKERFSLILESASTNQTSMYLCATKMGASSKYQPQHFGDGTRLSIL.

The CDR3 spells CAISEAGGPTQTQYF. In nucleotides, the CDR3 is TGTGCCATCAGCGAAGCGGGAGGTCCCACCCAGACCCAGTACTTC. The V and J genes are TRBV10-3 and TRBJ2-5; 9 nucleotides agree with TRBD2. The CDR3 runs to 15 residues. Germline trimming cut 6 bases from V and 6 bases from J; bases unmatched to any gene: 11. Germline assignment: CDR1 ENHRY and CDR2 SYGVKD.

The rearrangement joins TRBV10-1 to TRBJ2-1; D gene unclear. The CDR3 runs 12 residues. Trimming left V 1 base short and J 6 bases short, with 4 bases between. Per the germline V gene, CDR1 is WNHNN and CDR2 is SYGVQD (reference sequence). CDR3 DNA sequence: TGCGCCAGCAGTGAGTTGGGCAATGAGCAGTTCTTC. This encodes CASSELGNEQFF.

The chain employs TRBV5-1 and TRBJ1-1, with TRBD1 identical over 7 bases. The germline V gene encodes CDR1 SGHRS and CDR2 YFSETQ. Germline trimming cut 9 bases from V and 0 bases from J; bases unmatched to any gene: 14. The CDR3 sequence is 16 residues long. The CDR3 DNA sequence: TGCGCCACAAGACCAGGGGGATCTATAATGAACACTGAAGCTTTCTTT. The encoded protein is CATRPGGSIMNTEAFF.

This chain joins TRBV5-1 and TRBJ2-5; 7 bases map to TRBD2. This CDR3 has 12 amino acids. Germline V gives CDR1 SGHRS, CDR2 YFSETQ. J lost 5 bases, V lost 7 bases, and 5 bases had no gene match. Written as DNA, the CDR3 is TGCGCCAGCGGGAGGGCCGGGGAGACCCAGTACTTC. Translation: CASGRAGETQYF.

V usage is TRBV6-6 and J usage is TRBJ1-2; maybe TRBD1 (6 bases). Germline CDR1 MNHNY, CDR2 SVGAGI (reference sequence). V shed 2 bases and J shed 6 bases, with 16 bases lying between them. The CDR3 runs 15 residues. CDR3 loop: CASSYTGTPTNGYTF. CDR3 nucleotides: TGTGCCAGCAGTTACACCGGGACACCGACGAATGGCTACACCTTC.

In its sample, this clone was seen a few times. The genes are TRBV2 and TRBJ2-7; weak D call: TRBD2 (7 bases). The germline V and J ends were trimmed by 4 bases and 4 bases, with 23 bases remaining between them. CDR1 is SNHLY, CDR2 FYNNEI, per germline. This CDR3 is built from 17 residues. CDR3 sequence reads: CASSATGQTWGGYEQYF. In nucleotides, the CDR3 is TGTGCCAGCAGTGCGACCGGACAGACGTGGGGGGGATACGAGCAGTACTTC.

CDR3 amino acids: CASSEERGGRETQYF. In DNA form, the CDR3 reads TGTGCCAGCAGTGAGGAGCGGGGGGGCCGAGAGACCCAGTACTTC. This chain joins TRBV6-1 and TRBJ2-5, with TRBD2 identical over 10 bases. This CDR3 comprises 15 residues. The trim removed 3 bases at V and 4 bases at J, leaving 5 bases unmatched. Germline CDR1 reads MNHNS; CDR2 reads SASEGT.

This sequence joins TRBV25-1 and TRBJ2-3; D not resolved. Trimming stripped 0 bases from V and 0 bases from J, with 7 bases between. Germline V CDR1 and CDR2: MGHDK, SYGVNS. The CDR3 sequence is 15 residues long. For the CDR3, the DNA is TGTGCCAGCAGTGAATACGAGCTCAGCACAGATACGCAGTATTTT. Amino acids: CASSEYELSTDTQYF.

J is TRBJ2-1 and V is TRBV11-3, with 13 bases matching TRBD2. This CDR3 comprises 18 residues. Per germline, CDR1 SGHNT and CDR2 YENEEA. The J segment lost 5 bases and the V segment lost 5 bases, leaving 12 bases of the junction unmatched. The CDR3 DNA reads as TGTGCCAGCAGCCCAGAGGGACTAGCGGGAACGGGTAACAATGAGCAGTTCTTC. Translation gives CASSPEGLAGTGNNEQFF.

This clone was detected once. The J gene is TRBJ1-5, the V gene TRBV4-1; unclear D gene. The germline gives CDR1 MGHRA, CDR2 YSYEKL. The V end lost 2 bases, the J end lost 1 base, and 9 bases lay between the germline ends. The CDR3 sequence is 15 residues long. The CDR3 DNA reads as TGCGCCAGCAGCCAAATGGCGGACAGCAATCAGCCCCAGCATTTT. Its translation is CASSQMADSNQPQHF.